These 5 T cell receptor beta chains originate from one sample sequenced in a study of blood T cell repertoires in COVID-19. Profiling relied on immunoSEQ multiplex PCR, and the TCRdb table lists in-frame clones only, not all of them. The sample includes some 190,000 clones, 84% of them seen just once. The sequenced sample consisted of PBMCs or T cells enriched from blood (not recorded which). The receptors here all came from a woman between 25 and 40 years old who had been exposed to COVID-19.

This clone was seen a few times. The chain combines TRBV7-2 with TRBJ1-2; 7 nucleotides line up with TRBD1. From germline, CDR1 is SGHTA and CDR2 FQGNSA. This CDR3 is built from 13 residues. V was clipped by 6 bases and J by 8 bases; unmatched bases: 9. CDR3 sequence reads: CASRAAGGNGYTF. The CDR3 coding sequence is TGTGCCAGCAGGGCCGCAGGGGGGAACGGCTACACCTTC.

This clone was seen once. In DNA, the CDR3 is TGTGCCAGCAGTGAGTCCACCTCCGGGACAGGGTGGGAGCAGTACTTC. This encodes CASSESTSGTGWEQYF. The V and J genes are TRBV25-1 and TRBJ2-7; the match to TRBD1 covers 9 bases. Germline V gives CDR1 MGHDK, CDR2 SYGVNS. The length of the CDR3 is 16 residues. V lost 3 bases, J lost 7 bases, and 13 bases stayed unmatched.

This rearrangement joins TRBV5-1 to TRBJ1-1; TRBD1 is a possible D gene (5 bases). Germline V gene data show CDR1 as SGHRS and CDR2 as YFSETQ. The CDR3 is 16 amino acids. Trimming stripped 3 bases from V and 0 bases from J, with 15 bases between. The CDR3 here is CASSSNLAGLNTEAFF. As DNA, the CDR3 is TGCGCCAGCAGCTCGAATTTAGCGGGGCTGAACACTGAAGCTTTCTTT.

The chain joins TRBV2 to TRBJ1-1; 8 bases fit TRBD1. Germline V CDR1 and CDR2: SNHLY, FYNNEI. With V trimmed by 5 bases and J by 6 bases, 11 bases remained unmatched. This CDR3 has 15 residues. The CDR3 bases are TGTGCCAGCAGTTTCCTCCGGACAGGGAGCGCTGAAGCTTTCTTT. It specifies CASSFLRTGSAEAFF.

The rearrangement joins TRBV5-1 to TRBJ2-7; D call uncertain. Germline values: CDR1 SGHRS, CDR2 YFSETQ. The CDR3 totals 13 residues. Trimming cost V 0 bases and J 5 bases, with 9 bases left between them. The CDR3 loop is CASSLAFQDEQYF. The CDR3 DNA sequence: TGCGCCAGCAGCTTGGCCTTTCAGGACGAGCAGTACTTC.